The 28 T cell receptor beta chains listed next were all sequenced from one sample in a study of T cell repertoires in cytomegalovirus infection. TCRdb recomputed calls from the reads with MiXCR, one row per CDR3 protein. The sample has roughly 350,000 distinct CDR3 sequences, about 34% seen once. Antigens for these TCRs are unknown. Material: cultured PBMCs, obtained from culture after CMV antigen stimulation. These receptors were taken from a human donor in good health (CMV status not recorded). Some clones in this sample may be carry-over from other donors' samples.

This clonotype was counted a few times. The chain links TRBV12-5 to TRBJ2-1; 15 bases are a match to TRBD2. This CDR3 has 22 amino acids. Germline V gene sequence: CDR1 LGHNT, CDR2 FRNRAP. J was trimmed by 5 bases and V by 1 base; bases with no gene match: 18. The CDR3 loop reads CASGLEELTGLAGGPTNNEQFF. CDR3 coding DNA: TGTGCTAGTGGTTTGGAGGAACTCACTGGACTAGCGGGAGGGCCAACCAACAATGAGCAGTTCTTC.

V and J are TRBV6-6 and TRBJ1-2; perhaps TRBD1 as D (5 bases). V lost 8 bases and J 2 bases, leaving 9 bases between the germline ends. The germline CDR1 and CDR2 sequences are MNHNY and SVGAGI (reference sequence). The CDR3 spans 12 residues. Written as DNA, the CDR3 is TGTGCCAGCGGAAGACAGAACTATGGCTACACCTTC. This encodes CASGRQNYGYTF.

The CDR3 spells CASSLTSPAFQAFF. As DNA, the CDR3 is TGTGCCAGCAGCTTAACCAGTCCCGCTTTCCAGGCTTTCTTT. This chain joins TRBV11-2 and TRBJ1-1, with D unresolved. From germline, CDR1 is SGHAT and CDR2 FQNNGV. CDR3 length: 14 amino acids. V was shortened by 2 bases and J by 11 bases, with 18 bases between the two germline ends.

This chain links TRBV5-1 with TRBJ2-3; TRBD1 aligns across 8 bases. Trimming removed 1 base from V and 1 base from J; junction bases left unmatched: 2. Germline-derived CDR1 and CDR2 are SGHRS and YFSETQ. The CDR3 extends over 15 amino acids. In DNA form, the CDR3 reads TGCGCCAGCAGCTTGATGACAGGGGGCACAGATACGCAGTATTTT. This encodes CASSLMTGGTDTQYF.

This clonotype was counted at least ten times. The chain joins TRBV7-2 to TRBJ2-5, with 8 bases aligning to TRBD2. V lost 2 bases and J lost 5; bases outside the gene matches: 10. The CDR3 contains 16 residues. Germline V CDR1 and CDR2: SGHTA, FQGNSA. The CDR3 region has the DNA TGTGCCAGCAGCTTATCTTGGACTAGCCAGGTGGAGACCCAGTACTTC. This translates into CASSLSWTSQVETQYF.

This clonotype has just a few counts. The chain couples TRBV12-3 or TRBV12-4 to TRBJ1-2; a possible D gene is TRBD1 (5 bases). This CDR3 has 13 amino acids. V was cut by 3 bases and J by 7 bases, with 12 bases left in between. This CDR3 is CASSFRGPFGYTF. The CDR3 nucleotides are TGTGCCAGCAGTTTCCGGGGACCCTTTGGCTACACCTTC.

This clonotype was observed many times. The gene calls are TRBV7-6 and TRBJ2-7, with D possibly being TRBD2 (5 bases). CDR3 length: 13 residues. Germline-derived CDR1 and CDR2 are SGHVS and FNYEAQ. Trimming shortened V by 1 base and J by 4 bases, and 8 bases separated the two germline ends. CDR3 in DNA: TGTGCCAGCAGCTTAGTCCGGGGATACGAGCAGTACTTC. Encoded protein: CASSLVRGYEQYF.

The chain is built from TRBV20-1 and TRBJ1-2; 7 positions agree with TRBD1. The J segment lost 7 bases and the V segment lost 6 bases, leaving 14 bases of the junction unmatched. CDR3 size: 14 residues. The germline CDR1 and CDR2 sequences are DFQATT and SNEGSKA (reference sequence). In nucleotides, the CDR3 is TGCAGTGCAGAAGGGGGGACAGTCGAATCTGGCTACACCTTC. Its translation: CSAEGGTVESGYTF.

The chain employs TRBV7-8 and TRBJ2-7; a weak D match, TRBD1 (6 bases). V lost 2 bases and J lost 5, with 10 bases in between. The CDR3 runs to 13 residues. The germline gives CDR1 SGHVS, CDR2 FQNEAQ. The CDR3 loop reads CASSLTGSHEQYF. The CDR3 DNA follows: TGTGCCAGCAGCTTAACAGGGTCCCACGAGCAGTACTTC.

This clonotype is a singleton in its sample. The chain employs TRBV6-8 and TRBJ2-7; 7 nucleotides align to TRBD2. Germline trimming cut 2 bases from V and 2 bases from J; bases unmatched to any gene: 15. Germline V gene sequence: CDR1 MNHGY, CDR2 SAAAGT. The CDR3 is 18 amino acids. This chain's CDR3 is CASSYTAPRQTSPYEQYF. CDR3 coding DNA: TGTGCCAGCAGTTACACGGCCCCGAGGCAGACTAGCCCCTACGAGCAGTACTTC.

This clonotype came up many times. The chain combines TRBV11-2 with TRBJ2-7; D is perhaps TRBD2 (6 bases). Trimming shortened V by 1 base and J by 3 bases, and 13 bases separated the two germline ends. Germline loops: CDR1 SGHAT, CDR2 FQNNGV. There are 15 residues in the CDR3. The CDR3 here is CASSLAVGGLYEQYV. In DNA, the CDR3 is TGTGCCAGCAGCTTAGCGGTGGGAGGCCTCTACGAGCAGTACGTC.

The CDR3 nucleotides read TGTGCCAGCAGCTTAGCGATTAAAGCTTTCTTT. It encodes CASSLAIKAFF. V is TRBV7-2 and J is TRBJ1-1; D gene unclear. The CDR3 has 11 residues. Germline V gene sequence: CDR1 SGHTA, CDR2 FQGNSA. Trimming took 0 bases from V and 9 from J, leaving 5 bases between them.

This clonotype was counted between two and nine times. The rearrangement joins TRBV7-8 to TRBJ1-5; a possible D gene is TRBD1 (6 bases). The CDR3 totals 18 residues. V dropped 1 base and J dropped 3 bases, with 19 bases sitting between them. The V gene's germline CDR1 is SGHVS and CDR2 FQNEAQ. The CDR3 is CASSLERRGAGFNQPQHF. CDR3 DNA sequence: TGTGCCAGCAGCTTAGAACGGCGGGGGGCCGGTTTCAATCAGCCCCAGCATTTT.

V is TRBV19 and J is TRBJ2-3; D not certain. Germline assignment: CDR1 LNHDA and CDR2 SQIVND (reference sequence). CDR3 length equals 15 residues. V shed 0 bases and J shed 4 bases, with 11 bases lying between them. CDR3 protein: CASSIDSLNADTQYF. The CDR3 coding sequence is TGTGCCAGTAGTATAGACTCTCTCAACGCAGATACGCAGTATTTT.

The V gene is TRBV6-2 or TRBV6-3, the J gene TRBJ2-3, with 7 bases that match TRBD2. The V and J ends lost 8 bases and 0 bases, in that order; junction bases with no gene match: 8. The CDR3 spans 15 residues. The germline CDR1 and CDR2 sequences are MNHEY and SVGEGT. The chain's CDR3 is CASLRLAPSTDTQYF. In DNA form, the CDR3 reads TGTGCCAGCCTCCGACTAGCTCCTAGCACAGATACGCAGTATTTT.

The chain carries TRBV4-3 and TRBJ1-5; D may be TRBD1 (6 bases). The germline V gene encodes CDR1 LGHNA and CDR2 YSLEER. There are 13 residues in the CDR3. Trimming shortened V by 1 base and J by 6 bases, and 7 bases separated the two germline ends. The DNA for the CDR3 is TGCGCCAGCAGCCAAGGCAGGGGTCAGCCCCAGCATTTT. Translating it yields CASSQGRGQPQHF.

V usage is TRBV7-9 and J usage is TRBJ2-1; possible D gene TRBD2, 5 bases. Germline V gene sequence: CDR1 SEHNR, CDR2 FQNEAQ (reference sequence). V dropped 4 bases and J dropped 7 bases, with 20 bases sitting between them. This CDR3 is built from 16 residues. The CDR3 reads CASSYIGLAIGNEQFF. The CDR3 DNA reads TGTGCCAGCAGCTATATCGGATTAGCGATCGGTAATGAGCAGTTCTTC.

The chain links TRBV7-6 to TRBJ2-2, with D unclear. The CDR3 runs to 14 residues. V lost 5 bases to trimming and J lost 1 base, with 8 bases between them. From germline, CDR1 is SGHVS and CDR2 FNYEAQ. The CDR3 loop reads CASSPSLNTGELFF. The CDR3 nucleotides are TGTGCCAGCAGCCCCTCTTTGAACACCGGGGAGCTGTTTTTT.

V gene TRBV20-1 combines with J gene TRBJ2-3, with 7 nucleotides matching TRBD2. Germline V gene data show CDR1 as DFQATT and CDR2 as SNEGSKA (reference sequence). The junction had 7 bases not matched to a gene; V was cut back by 6 bases and J by 1 base. The CDR3 spans 14 residues. The CDR3 DNA follows: TGCAGTGCAACACTAGCGAGCGGCACAGATACGCAGTATTTT. Translating gives CSATLASGTDTQYF.

The CDR3 reads CASSEVTGSGANVLTF. The DNA of the CDR3 is TGTGCCAGCAGCGAAGTGACAGGGAGCGGGGCCAACGTCCTGACTTTC. V is TRBV3-1 and J is TRBJ2-6; TRBD1 aligns across 7 bases. This CDR3 has 16 residues. Losses at the gene ends were 5 bases for V and 4 bases for J; bases not matched to a gene: 8. Germline V lookup: CDR1 LGHDT, CDR2 YNNKEL (reference sequence).

A note on this clonotype: One end of the junction is discordant with germline, which a read error may explain. The rearrangement joins TRBV5-1 to TRBJ1-1; 8 nucleotides match TRBD1. CDR1 and CDR2 from the germline V gene are SGHRS and YFSETQ. There are 16 residues in the CDR3. CDR3 in amino acids: CTSSPGGQAENTEAFF. The CDR3 DNA follows: TGCACCAGCAGCCCGGGGGGACAGGCAGAGAACACTGAAGCTTTCTTT.

This clonotype was found a few times. V and J are TRBV19 and TRBJ2-1, with D uncertain. V was pared by 1 base and J by 7 bases, with 14 bases between. Germline-derived CDR1 and CDR2 are LNHDA and SQIVND (reference sequence). The CDR3 is 15 residues long. CDR3 loop: CASSIGGTRRNEQFF. In DNA, the CDR3 is TGTGCCAGTAGTATAGGCGGAACCCGACGGAATGAGCAGTTCTTC.

The V and J genes are TRBV2 and TRBJ1-5, with D uncertain. The CDR3 extends over 13 amino acids. CDR1 is SNHLY, CDR2 FYNNEI, per germline. The germline V and J ends were trimmed by 3 bases and 8 bases, with 11 bases remaining between them. The chain's CDR3 is CASSDLLEEPQHF. The CDR3 DNA sequence: TGTGCCAGCAGTGACCTTCTTGAGGAGCCCCAGCATTTT.

J is TRBJ2-1 and V is TRBV20-1, with 12 bases aligning to TRBD2. Germline V gene data show CDR1 as DFQATT and CDR2 as SNEGSKA (reference sequence). V shed 4 bases and J 2 bases; nucleotides not matched to a gene: 9. The CDR3 has 17 amino acids. CDR3 DNA: TGCAGTGCTATAACCGGGCTAGCGGGAGGGGCCTACAATGAGCAGTTCTTC. It is translated as CSAITGLAGGAYNEQFF.

This chain connects TRBV7-2 to TRBJ1-2, with TRBD1 matching over 9 bases. CDR3 length: 15 amino acids. V dropped 2 bases and J dropped 4; count of bases not matched to a gene: 5. Germline CDR1 reads SGHTA; CDR2 reads FQGNSA. CDR3 sequence (DNA): TGTGCCAGCAGCTTACCCGGGACAGGGAGCTATGGCTACACCTTC. It codes for CASSLPGTGSYGYTF. Looking up the rest from reference TRBV7-2 and TRBJ1-2 gives the full variable domain: GAGVSQSPSNKVTEKGKDVELRCDPISGHTALYWYRQSLGQGLEFLIYFQGNSAPDKSGLPSDRFSAERTGGSVSTLTIQRTQQEDSAVYLCASSLPGTGSYGYTFGSGTRLTVV.

The chain joins TRBV25-1 to TRBJ2-3; 13 bases are a match to TRBD2. V trimming: 5 bases; J trimming: 4 bases; junction bases outside the gene matches: 6. The CDR3 runs to 16 residues. Germline V lookup: CDR1 MGHDK, CDR2 SYGVNS. Here the CDR3 DNA reads TGTGCCAGCAGTCCTAAACTAGCGGGAGGGCCAGATACGCAGTATTTT. Protein sequence: CASSPKLAGGPDTQYF.

The chain uses TRBV30 and TRBJ1-2; no clear D gene. The CDR3 extends over 15 amino acids. Germline V lookup: CDR1 GTSNPN, CDR2 SVGIG (reference sequence). V was clipped by 3 bases and J by 7 bases, with 21 bases between them. CDR3 amino acids: CAWRPMGQNGLGYTF. The CDR3 region has the DNA TGTGCCTGGAGGCCGATGGGTCAGAACGGCCTTGGCTACACCTTC.

This clonotype was counted a few times. The gene calls are TRBV7-2 and TRBJ2-4; D not resolved. The V and J ends lost 5 bases and 3 bases respectively, with 14 bases between them. Germline values: CDR1 SGHTA, CDR2 FQGNSA. This CDR3 has 15 residues. CDR3 bases: TGTGCCAGCAGCCAGACTGGGTGGGGCAAAAACATTCAGTACTTC. It is translated as CASSQTGWGKNIQYF.